The 3 T cell receptor beta chains reported below all come from one sample, sequenced in a study of neurological immune-mediated disorders. Each CDR3 protein is one row after TCRdb ran MiXCR on the 5' RACE reads. Of about 55,000 distinct CDR3 sequences in the sample, 3% to 4.5% are singletons; the top ten hold roughly 1.9%. The sequenced material came from CD4+ T cells from blood. The source of these receptors is a woman aged 40-49 years with multiple sclerosis.

This chain connects TRBV11-2 to TRBJ2-5, with no clear D. The V gene's germline CDR1 is SGHAT and CDR2 FQNNGV. Trimming removed 5 bases from V and 5 bases from J, with 6 bases in between. The CDR3 is made up of 11 amino acids. The CDR3 reads CASSPSETQYF. DNA of the CDR3: TGTGCCAGCAGCCCATCGGAGACCCAGTACTTC.

The sample holds many counts of this clonotype. The gene calls are TRBV18 and TRBJ1-5, with a weak D call TRBD1 (5 bases). The V end was cut by 8 bases, the J end by 5 bases, with 13 bases between. This CDR3 has 13 amino acids. Per germline, CDR1 KGHSH and CDR2 LQKENI. The CDR3 nucleotides are TGTGCCAGCGCCTGGACAAATTATCAGCCCCAGCATTTT. This encodes CASAWTNYQPQHF.

This clonotype was detected ten times or more. The chain has TRBV29-1 and TRBJ1-3; 10 bases line up with TRBD1. Germline CDR1 reads SQVTM; CDR2 reads ANQGSEA. The CDR3 extends over 14 amino acids. Trimming removed 6 bases from V and 3 bases from J; junction bases left unmatched: 5. The CDR3 nucleotides are TGCAGCGTCCTCCGGGACAGGGGTGGAAACACCATATATTTT. Translating gives CSVLRDRGGNTIYF.